This passage covers 27 T cell receptor beta chains from one sample sequenced in a study of spatial heterogeneity in lung cancer. Time point noted: sample taken at primary tumor resection. Unsorted tumor, nontumor lung tissue or cryopreserved PBMC supplied the whole RNA. TCRdb fed the 5' RACE reads into MiXCR, producing one record per CDR3 protein. The sample lists about 92,000 distinct CDR3 sequences, 9.5% to 15% occurring once. The sample in question was PBMCs, obtained at surgery. These receptors were collected from a male donor with early-stage non-small cell lung cancer.

This clonotype was seen at least ten times. The chain joins TRBV6-2 or TRBV6-3 to TRBJ2-2; D gene unclear. This CDR3 has 15 amino acids. The germline CDR1 and CDR2 sequences are MNHEY and SVGEGT. Trimming cost V 5 bases and J 3 bases, with 13 bases left between them. DNA of the CDR3: TGTGCCAGCAGTGCACTACCCGCGGACACCGGGGAGCTGTTTTTT. Its translation: CASSALPADTGELFF.

This clonotype was observed a handful of times. The chain employs TRBV7-2 and TRBJ2-1; D not resolved. The CDR3 sequence is 15 residues long. Germline assignment: CDR1 SGHTA and CDR2 FQGNSA. Trimming cost V 2 bases and J 3 bases, with 11 bases left between them. The CDR3 sequence is CASSLSVGIYNEQFF. As DNA, the CDR3 is TGTGCCAGCAGCTTATCGGTCGGAATCTACAATGAGCAGTTCTTC.

The CDR3 here is CASSLDLSYNEQFF. Written as DNA, the CDR3 is TGTGCCAGCAGCTTGGATCTCTCCTACAATGAGCAGTTCTTC. J is TRBJ2-1 and V is TRBV5-6; D is uncertain. V was trimmed by 0 bases and J by 0 bases, leaving 4 bases between them. The CDR3 totals 14 residues. Germline CDR1 is SGHDT and CDR2 is YYEEEE.

This clonotype has at least ten counts. V is TRBV7-2 and J is TRBJ2-6; no firm D call. The germline gives CDR1 SGHTA, CDR2 FQGNSA. This CDR3 region has 13 residues. Trimming took off 5 bases at V and 0 bases at J, with 2 bases between the two ends. In DNA, the CDR3 is TGTGCCAGCAGCAGCTCTGGGGCCAACGTCCTGACTTTC. Residues: CASSSSGANVLTF.

Ten or more counts support this clonotype. The V call is TRBV9, the J call TRBJ2-5; 10 bases align to TRBD1. In germline, CDR1 is SGDLS, CDR2 YYNGEE. The junction had 6 bases not matched to a gene; V was cut back by 3 bases and J by 4 bases. CDR3 length: 15 amino acids. CDR3 amino acids: CASSGTTGGGETQYF. The CDR3 bases are TGTGCCAGCAGCGGGACGACAGGGGGCGGAGAGACCCAGTACTTC.

The chain employs TRBV20-1 and TRBJ2-2, with 7 bases aligning to TRBD2. J lost 5 bases, V lost 4 bases, and 10 bases had no gene match. The germline CDR1 and CDR2 sequences are DFQATT and SNEGSKA (reference sequence). The CDR3 is 15 amino acids. The DNA of the CDR3 is TGCAGTGCTACCTGGCGAGGGAGGGAAACCGGGGAGCTGTTTTTT. Translating it yields CSATWRGRETGELFF.

This chain joins TRBV29-1 and TRBJ2-2; D remains ambiguous. Trimming stripped 1 base from V and 0 bases from J, with 6 bases between. CDR1 and CDR2 (germline): SQVTM, ANQGSEA. The CDR3 has 14 amino acids. In DNA form, the CDR3 reads TGCAGCGTTGAAGGGCAGGCGAACACCGGGGAGCTGTTTTTT. It codes for CSVEGQANTGELFF.

This clonotype was found a few times. The J gene is TRBJ2-6, the V gene TRBV10-3, with 7 bases aligning to TRBD1. The CDR3 has 16 residues. The junction had 5 bases not matched to a gene; V was cut back by 3 bases and J by 3 bases. Germline assignment: CDR1 ENHRY and CDR2 SYGVKD. CDR3 residues: CAISDHRQGGANVLTF. The CDR3 nucleotides are TGTGCCATCAGTGACCACCGACAGGGTGGGGCCAACGTCCTGACTTTC.

This clonotype showed up just a few times. This chain links TRBV18 with TRBJ2-5; 9 nucleotides match TRBD1. This CDR3 is 15 amino acids long. Per the germline V gene, CDR1 is KGHSH and CDR2 is LQKENI. The V segment lost 3 bases and the J segment 6 bases; nucleotides outside the gene matches: 8. Here the CDR3 DNA reads TGTGCCAGCTCACCCCAACAGACAGGGGGAAAGACCCAGTACTTC. This gives the protein CASSPQQTGGKTQYF.

This clonotype has ten or more counts. The chain's CDR3 is CASSLYWTEGQETQYF. The CDR3, as DNA: TGTGCCAGCAGTTTATATTGGACAGAGGGACAAGAGACCCAGTACTTC. The chain couples TRBV7-9 to TRBJ2-5; a possible D gene is TRBD1 (6 bases). The CDR3 runs to 16 residues. Germline CDR1 is SEHNR and CDR2 is FQNEAQ (reference sequence). V dropped 6 bases and J dropped 2 bases, with 19 bases sitting between them.

The V gene is TRBV15, the J gene TRBJ2-5; 11 bases map to TRBD2. V lost 0 bases and J lost 5; bases outside the gene matches: 11. Germline lookup yields CDR1 LNHNV and CDR2 YYDKDF (reference sequence). The CDR3 length is 18 residues. CDR3 protein: CATSRDLGTSGSGETQYF. For the CDR3, the DNA is TGTGCCACCAGCAGAGATCTCGGAACTAGCGGGAGTGGGGAGACCCAGTACTTC.

V is TRBV12-3 or TRBV12-4 and J is TRBJ1-2; 8 nucleotides line up with TRBD1. Trimming cost V 4 bases and J 6 bases; bases outside gene matches: 10. The CDR3 length is 15 residues. CDR3 sequence reads: CASSSTPDRANGYTF. The DNA of the CDR3 is TGTGCCAGCAGTTCCACGCCGGACAGGGCCAATGGCTACACCTTC.

The chain combines TRBV6-1 with TRBJ2-7; TRBD1 matches 8 bases. Germline loops: CDR1 MNHNS, CDR2 SASEGT. CDR3 length: 14 residues. V gave up 4 bases and J gave up 2 bases; unmatched junction bases: 4. This CDR3 is CASSVDRGAYEQYF. The CDR3 DNA reads TGTGCCAGCAGTGTCGACAGGGGAGCCTACGAGCAGTACTTC.

This clonotype was observed a handful of times. The J gene is TRBJ2-7, the V gene TRBV6-2 or TRBV6-3; 14 bases fit TRBD2. The V gene's germline CDR1 is MNHEY and CDR2 SVGEGT. The trim removed 7 bases at V and 0 bases at J, leaving 11 bases unmatched. This CDR3 is built from 18 residues. This CDR3 reads CASTGRTSGRPNSYEQYF. The DNA of the CDR3 is TGTGCCAGCACCGGAAGGACTAGCGGGAGGCCCAACTCCTACGAGCAGTACTTC.

The chain joins TRBV2 to TRBJ1-3; the D gene is possibly TRBD1 (6 bases). The germline V and J ends were trimmed by 4 bases and 0 bases, with 13 bases remaining between them. The CDR3 contains 16 residues. The germline V gene has CDR1 SNHLY and CDR2 FYNNEI. CDR3 DNA: TGTGCCAGCAGTGGACAGGAAGACCTCTCTGGAAACACCATATATTTT. Translating gives CASSGQEDLSGNTIYF. Full variable domain (remainder filled in from reference TRBV2 and TRBJ1-3): EPEVTQTPSHQVTQMGQEVILRCVPISNHLYFYWYRQILGQKVEFLVSFYNNEISEKSEIFDDQFSVERPDGSNFTLKIRSTKLEDSAMYFCASSGQEDLSGNTIYFGEGSWLTVV.

This clonotype was seen more than once but under ten times. The chain recombines TRBV9 with TRBJ1-3, with no clear D. CDR1 and CDR2 (germline): SGDLS, YYNGEE. This CDR3 has 13 amino acids. V was trimmed by 2 bases and J by 1 base, leaving 4 bases between them. CDR3 DNA sequence: TGTGCCAGCAGCGTGGGATCTGGAAACACCATATATTTT. This encodes CASSVGSGNTIYF.

V gene TRBV6-2 or TRBV6-3 combines with J gene TRBJ1-2; D is ambiguous. Trimming shortened V by 0 bases and J by 4 bases, and 12 bases separated the two germline ends. In germline, CDR1 is MNHEY, CDR2 SVGEGT. The CDR3 has 15 residues. In nucleotides, the CDR3 is TGTGCCAGCAGTTACTCGAATCGCGGAGCCTATGGCTACACCTTC. Translated, it gives CASSYSNRGAYGYTF.

This clonotype was counted many times. The gene calls are TRBV5-6 and TRBJ2-3; D perhaps matches TRBD2 (6 bases). Germline CDR1 and CDR2: SGHDT and YYEEEE. The CDR3 is 16 amino acids. Between the trimmed V and J ends, which lost 3 bases and 2 bases, there was a span of 16 bases. The CDR3 region has the DNA TGTGCCAGCAGCTCAACCGGGACTGGAAACACAGATACGCAGTATTTT. This gives the protein CASSSTGTGNTDTQYF.

The chain carries TRBV30 and TRBJ2-1; 7 bases align to TRBD2. The CDR3 is 15 residues long. Germline values: CDR1 GTSNPN, CDR2 SVGIG (reference sequence). V was pared by 4 bases and J by 3 bases, with 9 bases of the junction left unmatched. This chain's CDR3 is CAWTGGGTDYNEQFF. The CDR3 nucleotides are TGTGCCTGGACTGGGGGGGGGACTGACTACAATGAGCAGTTCTTC.

The table lists this clonotype with a few counts. The V gene is TRBV7-3, the J gene TRBJ2-5; D possibly corresponds to TRBD1 (6 bases). V was shortened by 5 bases and J by 2 bases, with 12 bases between the two germline ends. Germline values: CDR1 SGHTA, CDR2 FQGTGA. The CDR3 runs to 14 residues. CDR3 DNA sequence: TGTGCCAGCAGCCCTGGACAGCAGCAAGAGACCCAGTACTTC. This gives the protein CASSPGQQQETQYF.

This clonotype occurred many times. This chain uses TRBV24-1 with TRBJ1-3, with D maybe TRBD1 (5 bases). Germline V gives CDR1 KGHDR, CDR2 SFDVKD. The V end was cut by 10 bases, the J end by 4 bases, with 13 bases between. CDR3 length: 13 amino acids. The DNA for the CDR3 is TGTGCCACGGCTGACAGCTGGGGAAACACCATATATTTT. Amino acids: CATADSWGNTIYF.

In its sample, this clonotype was seen a few times. The chain recombines TRBV12-3 or TRBV12-4 with TRBJ2-2; D remains unclear. V dropped 2 bases and J dropped 6 bases, with 7 bases sitting between them. CDR3 length: 13 amino acids. CDR3 region: CASSLLRSGELFF. DNA of the CDR3: TGTGCCAGCAGTTTATTACGCTCCGGGGAGCTGTTTTTT.

This clonotype was detected ten times or more. The chain links TRBV29-1 to TRBJ1-1, with 8 bases that match TRBD1. The CDR3 runs to 14 residues. CDR1 and CDR2 (germline): SQVTM, ANQGSEA. V was pared by 4 bases and J by 2 bases, with 6 bases of the junction left unmatched. The chain's CDR3 is CSVAGGAANTEAFF. CDR3 DNA sequence: TGCAGCGTTGCAGGGGGCGCGGCCAACACTGAAGCTTTCTTT.

This clonotype has more than one count but fewer than ten. The chain combines TRBV30 with TRBJ2-5; 8 bases fit TRBD2. Per germline, CDR1 GTSNPN and CDR2 SVGIG (reference sequence). The V gene end was trimmed by 0 bases and the J gene end by 2 bases; junction bases not matched to a gene: 8. The CDR3 length is 16 residues. As DNA, the CDR3 is TGTGCCTGGAGTGTATTCGGGTCGGGAGGGCAAGAGACCCAGTACTTC. As protein: CAWSVFGSGGQETQYF.

This chain connects TRBV18 to TRBJ1-2; D uncertain. Trimming removed 0 bases from V and 2 bases from J, with 7 bases in between. The CDR3 loop spans 14 amino acids. The V gene's germline CDR1 is KGHSH and CDR2 LQKENI. This CDR3 reads CASSPPGANYGYTF. The CDR3 DNA reads as TGTGCCAGCTCACCACCGGGAGCCAACTATGGCTACACCTTC. The variable domain in full, completed from reference TRBV18 and TRBJ1-2, reads NAGVMQNPRHLVRRRGQEARLRCSPMKGHSHVYWYRQLPEEGLKFMVYLQKENIIDESGMPKERFSAEFPKEGPSILRIQQVVRGDSAAYFCASSPPGANYGYTFGSGTRLTVV.

Comment on this clonotype: Just one base apart from a much larger clone, this may be a read error. The chain recombines TRBV7-6 with TRBJ2-2; D unclear. Germline V CDR1 and CDR2: SGHVS, FNYEAQ. V was pared by 2 bases and J by 2 bases, with 6 bases between. There are 14 residues in the CDR3. CDR3 DNA sequence: TGTGCCAGCAGCTTACCCGGAAACACCGGGGAGCTGTTTTTT. Translated, it gives CASSLPGNTGELFF.

This clonotype was detected ten times or more. The CDR3 region has the DNA TGTGCCAGCAGCCAAGGGGCTAGCGGGGGATACAATGAGCAGTTCTTC. Translated: CASSQGASGGYNEQFF. This chain connects TRBV3-1 to TRBJ2-1; 10 nucleotides match TRBD2. The CDR3 spans 16 residues. Trimming at V came to 1 base and at J to 4 bases, leaving 4 bases not matched to a gene. The germline gives CDR1 LGHDT, CDR2 YNNKEL (reference sequence).